This T cell receptor beta chain was documented in a study of blood T cell repertoires in COVID-19. Germline-derived CDR1 and CDR2 are SGHKS and YYEKEE (reference sequence). This CDR3 region has 16 residues. V was clipped by 1 base and J by 0 bases, with 14 bases between them. TCRdb's copy holds only in-frame clones and misses some; the assay was immunoSEQ multiplex PCR. The data show under 300,000 clones, less than 90% seen once. This clonotype was sampled from a woman between 70 and 85 years old with COVID-19, enrolled during active disease. The rearrangement uses TRBV5-5 and TRBJ2-7; no definite D call. Sequencing was performed on peripheral blood. CDR3 loop: CASSLRLGYYSYEQYF. In DNA, the CDR3 is TGTGCCAGCAGCTTGAGGCTAGGTTACTACTCCTACGAGCAGTACTTC.